Below are 14 T cell receptor beta chains sequenced from a single sample in a study of control samples from healthy donors and cancer patients. TCRdb's table, derived via immunoSEQ multiplex PCR, lists solely in-frame clones and lacks some. Of roughly 150,000 clones in the sample, roughly 92% were seen once. Material for sequencing was blood. These TCRs come from a woman aged 25 to 39 in good health.

This chain joins TRBV4-2 and TRBJ2-7; 10 bases match TRBD2. Losses at the gene ends were 2 bases for V and 5 bases for J; bases not matched to a gene: 6. The CDR3 spans 15 residues. In germline, CDR1 is LGHNA, CDR2 YNFKEQ. Written as DNA, the CDR3 is TGTGCCAGCAGCCAACAGCGGGGGGGTGTCGACGAGCAGTACTTC. Protein sequence: CASSQQRGGVDEQYF.

DNA of the CDR3: TGTGCCAGCAGCTTTGGACTAGCCCCCGACGAGCAGTACTTC. This translates into CASSFGLAPDEQYF. The J gene is TRBJ2-7, the V gene TRBV7-9; 8 bases are a match to TRBD2. Germline V gene sequence: CDR1 SEHNR, CDR2 FQNEAQ (reference sequence). The CDR3 has 14 amino acids. Trimming took 3 bases from V and 5 from J; bases not matched to a gene: 6.

This chain connects TRBV5-1 to TRBJ2-3; 13 bases are a match to TRBD2. The junction had 2 bases not matched to a gene; V was cut back by 4 bases and J by 3 bases. This CDR3 comprises 15 residues. CDR1 and CDR2 (germline): SGHRS, YFSETQ. The DNA of the CDR3 is TGCGCCAGCAGCGAGACTAGCGGGAGGACAGATACGCAGTATTTT. Its protein product is CASSETSGRTDTQYF.

The V call is TRBV28, the J call TRBJ2-5; 7 bases map to TRBD2. Germline CDR1 and CDR2: MDHEN and SYDVKM. CDR3 length equals 13 residues. Trimming removed 3 bases from V and 5 bases from J; junction bases left unmatched: 3. DNA of the CDR3: TGTGCCAGCAGTTTGGGGGGGAGGGAGACCCAGTACTTC. It codes for CASSLGGRETQYF.

The V gene is TRBV20-1, the J gene TRBJ1-1, with a possible D match to TRBD1 (5 bases). V was clipped by 3 bases and J by 1 base, with 12 bases between them. Looked up from germline, CDR1 is DFQATT and CDR2 is SNEGSKA (reference sequence). This CDR3 has 14 residues. The CDR3 sequence is CSASGTGQNTEAFF. The DNA for the CDR3 is TGCAGTGCTAGTGGCACGGGGCAGAACACTGAAGCTTTCTTT.

In this sample, this clone turned up a few times. This sequence joins TRBV3-1 (or the pseudogene TRBV3-2) and TRBJ1-5; 10 bases fit TRBD1. Germline CDR1 LGHDT, CDR2 YNNKEL (reference sequence). This CDR3 is 12 amino acids long. The trim removed 8 bases at V and 7 bases at J, leaving 2 bases unmatched. The CDR3 DNA follows: TGTGCCAGCGGGACAGGGGAACAGCCCCAGCATTTT. Translation: CASGTGEQPQHF.

This chain joins TRBV4-2 and TRBJ2-2; 12 bases are shared with TRBD2. Germline values: CDR1 LGHNA, CDR2 YNFKEQ. The CDR3 is made up of 16 amino acids. J gave up 4 bases and V 0 bases, and 0 bases lay outside the gene matches. The CDR3 DNA follows: TGTGCCAGCAGCCAAGAACTAGCGGGAGGCACCGGGGAGCTGTTTTTT. It specifies CASSQELAGGTGELFF.

This chain links TRBV27 with TRBJ2-7; D perhaps matches TRBD1 (6 bases). Per germline, CDR1 MNHEY and CDR2 SMNVEV (reference sequence). The CDR3 extends over 14 amino acids. V lost 6 bases, J lost 3 bases, and 15 bases lay in between. CDR3 protein: CASSRAVDSYEQYF. The CDR3 bases are TGTGCCAGCAGCCGAGCGGTGGACAGCTACGAGCAGTACTTC.

The V call is TRBV27, the J call TRBJ1-2, with D perhaps TRBD1 (6 bases). The CDR3 loop spans 14 amino acids. Looked up from germline, CDR1 is MNHEY and CDR2 is SMNVEV (reference sequence). Trimming stripped 6 bases from V and 8 bases from J, with 19 bases between. The CDR3 is CASSLTGTWNGYTF. CDR3 coding DNA: TGTGCCAGCAGCCTCACCGGGACATGGAACGGCTACACCTTC.

The genes are TRBV3-1 (or the pseudogene TRBV3-2) and TRBJ1-4; 9 positions match TRBD1. The CDR3 is 14 amino acids. The ends lost 4 bases at V and 7 bases at J; junction bases unmatched: 4. Germline V gene lookup returns CDR1 LGHDT and CDR2 YNNKEL (reference sequence). Written as DNA, the CDR3 is TGTGCCAGCAGCCGGGGGACAGGGCGTGAAAAACTGTTTTTT. Encoded protein: CASSRGTGREKLFF.

CDR3 sequence (DNA): TGTGCCAGCAGCCGATATGGGGGGCGGGAGTTCACAGATACGCAGTATTTT. Protein: CASSRYGGREFTDTQYF. The chain combines TRBV7-6 with TRBJ2-3; possible D gene TRBD2, 7 bases. V was clipped by 5 bases and J by 2 bases, with 20 bases between them. The CDR3 extends over 17 amino acids. Germline-derived CDR1 and CDR2 are SGHVS and FNYEAQ.

The V and J genes are TRBV6-5 and TRBJ1-5; 9 nucleotides line up with TRBD1. CDR1 and CDR2 (germline): MNHEY, SVGAGI. The CDR3 extends over 13 amino acids. V lost 8 bases and J lost 9; bases outside the gene matches: 8. CDR3 sequence reads: CASRRQGGGPQHF. The CDR3 nucleotides read TGTGCCAGCCGGCGACAGGGGGGTGGGCCCCAGCATTTT.

The gene calls are TRBV19 and TRBJ2-7; D assignment may be TRBD1 or TRBD2 (5 bases each). Trimming shortened V by 1 base and J by 2 bases, and 12 bases separated the two germline ends. The CDR3 runs 15 residues. Germline V gives CDR1 LNHDA, CDR2 SQIVND (reference sequence). CDR3 sequence reads: CASSIVGDGPYEQYF. Here the CDR3 DNA reads TGTGCCAGTAGTATAGTAGGGGACGGCCCCTACGAGCAGTACTTC.

The chain joins TRBV15 to TRBJ1-2; no firm D call. The CDR3 is made up of 12 amino acids. The V end lost 1 base, the J end lost 7 bases, and 7 bases lay between the germline ends. The germline gives CDR1 LNHNV, CDR2 YYDKDF (reference sequence). The chain's CDR3 is CATSRGAGGYTF. The CDR3 DNA is TGTGCCACCAGCAGAGGGGCCGGTGGCTACACCTTC.